What follows are 19 T cell receptor beta chains derived from one specimen sequenced in a study of T cell responses to AZD1222 COVID-19 vaccine. Data came from immunoSEQ multiplex PCR; TCRdb stores just in-frame clones and leaves some out. The data contain fewer than 110,000 clones, 80% to 95% of them singletons. The input for sequencing was peripheral blood, taken 28 days after the second AZD1222 dose. These receptors were collected from an adult who received the AZD1222 COVID-19 vaccine.

The chain recombines TRBV28 with TRBJ1-4, with a tentative D call TRBD1 (5 bases). This CDR3 comprises 15 residues. CDR1 is MDHEN and CDR2 is SYDVKM in the germline V gene. V dropped 3 bases and J dropped 5 bases, with 13 bases sitting between them. The chain's CDR3 is CASSFSGAPNEKLFF. The CDR3 region has the DNA TGTGCCAGCAGTTTCTCCGGGGCCCCGAATGAAAAACTGTTTTTT.

This chain connects TRBV4-1 to TRBJ2-5; D is unclear. The ends were cut back, 2 bases at V and 5 bases at J, with 12 bases in the middle. Per the germline V gene, CDR1 is MGHRA and CDR2 is YSYEKL. The CDR3 runs to 14 residues. The CDR3 DNA reads TGCGCCAGCAGCCAACGGGTTGGCCTGGAGACCCAGTACTTC. It codes for CASSQRVGLETQYF.

Of note for this clone: Additional DNA sequences in this sample encode the identical CDR3. The chain carries TRBV7-9 and TRBJ1-5, with D uncertain. Germline CDR1 reads SEHNR; CDR2 reads FQNEAQ (reference sequence). CDR3 length equals 12 residues. V lost 2 bases and J lost 3, with 2 bases in between. CDR3 bases: TGTGCCAGCAGCTTATCCAATCAGCCCCAGCATTTT. The encoded protein is CASSLSNQPQHF.

Here the CDR3 DNA reads TGTGCCAGCAGCTTGGTGCGGGGTGGGGATACGCAGTATTTT. Its protein product is CASSLVRGGDTQYF. The chain uses TRBV5-4 and TRBJ2-3; tentatively, D is TRBD2 (6 bases). Germline-derived CDR1 and CDR2 are SGHNT and YYREEE (reference sequence). The CDR3 extends over 14 amino acids. Trimming took off 0 bases at V and 6 bases at J, with 11 bases between the two ends.

This clone was recorded a few times. The V and J genes are TRBV4-2 and TRBJ1-2; 10 bases align to TRBD1. Per germline, CDR1 LGHNA and CDR2 YNFKEQ. V lost 1 base and J lost 2; bases outside the gene matches: 7. The CDR3 has 17 residues. DNA of the CDR3: TGTGCCAGCAGCCAAGTAAAACGGGACAGGGGAAACTATGGCTACACCTTC. Protein: CASSQVKRDRGNYGYTF.

The gene calls are TRBV9 and TRBJ2-7, with D perhaps TRBD1 (6 bases). V was clipped by 0 bases and J by 5 bases, with 18 bases between them. The germline V gene has CDR1 SGDLS and CDR2 YYNGEE. The CDR3 is 16 residues long. This chain's CDR3 is CASSVGPTGQRNEQYF. CDR3 DNA sequence: TGTGCCAGCAGCGTAGGGCCGACAGGACAAAGGAACGAGCAGTACTTC.

This sequence joins TRBV2 and TRBJ1-2, with D maybe TRBD1 (5 bases). The germline V and J ends were trimmed by 2 bases and 4 bases, with 17 bases remaining between them. The CDR3 has 16 residues. From germline, CDR1 is SNHLY and CDR2 FYNNEI. The CDR3 reads CASSETGTSEGYGYTF. DNA of the CDR3: TGTGCCAGCAGTGAAACCGGGACGTCCGAAGGCTATGGCTACACCTTC.

The genes are TRBV29-1 and TRBJ2-2, with D perhaps TRBD2 (5 bases). With 4 bases removed from V and 0 bases from J, the gap between germline ends came to 12 bases. CDR3 length: 15 amino acids. Germline V gene sequence: CDR1 SQVTM, CDR2 ANQGSEA. As DNA, the CDR3 is TGCAGCGTTGCCCCTTCAGCGGCGAACACCGGGGAGCTGTTTTTT. This gives the protein CSVAPSAANTGELFF.

The rearrangement links TRBV30 to TRBJ1-4, with D unresolved. The V end lost 3 bases, the J end lost 8 bases, and 19 bases lay between the germline ends. Germline V lookup: CDR1 GTSNPN, CDR2 SVGIG (reference sequence). The CDR3 runs to 15 residues. CDR3 sequence: CAWSPPMPTGEKLFF. The CDR3 bases are TGTGCCTGGAGCCCCCCCATGCCTACGGGCGAAAAACTGTTTTTT.

The chain links TRBV3-1 (or the pseudogene TRBV3-2) to TRBJ1-5; D gene unclear. This CDR3 spans 14 amino acids. CDR1 is LGHDT and CDR2 is YNNKEL in the germline V gene (reference sequence). V shed 5 bases and J shed 3 bases, with 11 bases lying between them. The CDR3 nucleotides read TGTGCCAGCAGCTCGGCGGCAGACAATCAGCCCCAGCATTTT. The encoded protein is CASSSAADNQPQHF.

The chain has TRBV30 and TRBJ1-3; D might be TRBD1 (5 bases). CDR1 and CDR2 from the germline V gene are GTSNPN and SVGIG (reference sequence). The V gene lost 8 bases and the J gene lost 0 bases, with 11 bases spanning the gap. The CDR3 sequence is 13 residues long. CDR3 protein: CAHDSLSGNTIYF. The CDR3 bases are TGTGCCCACGACAGCCTCTCTGGAAACACCATATATTTT.

The chain links TRBV6-5 to TRBJ2-3; TRBD2 matches at 8 bases. The CDR3 runs to 15 residues. Looked up from germline, CDR1 is MNHEY and CDR2 is SVGAGI. The J segment lost 0 bases and the V segment lost 6 bases, leaving 5 bases of the junction unmatched. The CDR3 DNA reads TGTGCCAGCAGAGTAGCGGGACCGAGCACAGATACGCAGTATTTT. Amino acids: CASRVAGPSTDTQYF.

The rearrangement joins TRBV18 to TRBJ2-7, with 8 bases identical to TRBD1. CDR1 and CDR2 from the germline V gene are KGHSH and LQKENI. With 5 bases clipped from V and 9 bases from J, the junction kept 9 bases outside the gene matches. The CDR3 runs to 13 residues. DNA of the CDR3: TGTGCCAGCTCAGGACAGGGTTACCGGTGGCAGTACTTC. It translates to CASSGQGYRWQYF.

The rearrangement links TRBV7-9 to TRBJ1-1, with a tentative D call TRBD1 (6 bases). Trimming left V 3 bases short and J 4 bases short, with 18 bases between. From germline, CDR1 is SEHNR and CDR2 FQNEAQ (reference sequence). The length of the CDR3 is 16 residues. For the CDR3, the DNA is TGTGCCAGCAGCTTGTCGGGGGCGAGGCCATCCACTGAAGCTTTCTTT. It codes for CASSLSGARPSTEAFF.

DNA for the CDR3: TGTGCCATCAGCGTTACCGGGACAGGTAATGAAAAACTGTTTTTT. Translated, it gives CAISVTGTGNEKLFF. This chain joins TRBV10-3 and TRBJ1-4; 8 nucleotides line up with TRBD1. The CDR3 totals 15 residues. With 6 bases clipped from V and 4 bases from J, the junction kept 7 bases outside the gene matches. CDR1 is ENHRY, CDR2 SYGVKD, per germline.

This chain connects TRBV21-1 to TRBJ2-7; the D call TRBD1 from the table was never checked on the DNA. TRBV21-1 constitutes a pseudogene. The CDR3 totals 16 residues. The CDR3 DNA sequence: TGTGCCAGCAGCAAATTGGACCGGGACAGGCCCTACGAGCAGTACTTC. It specifies CASSKLDRDRPYEQYF.

The chain links TRBV10-1 to TRBJ1-3; TRBD1 matches at 7 bases. From germline, CDR1 is WNHNN and CDR2 SYGVQD (reference sequence). The ends lost 7 bases at V and 4 bases at J; junction bases unmatched: 19. The CDR3 runs to 18 residues. The CDR3 spells CASTRRRGRLFRGNTIYF. The CDR3 region has the DNA TGCGCCAGCACTCGAAGGAGGGGGCGGCTGTTCAGGGGAAACACCATATATTTT.

The chain combines TRBV5-4 with TRBJ1-2; 8 bases match TRBD1. Germline CDR1 reads SGHNT; CDR2 reads YYREEE (reference sequence). The length of the CDR3 is 15 residues. V lost 4 bases, J lost 4 bases, and 9 bases stayed unmatched. The CDR3 protein is CASSPAGQGPYGYTF. The CDR3 region has the DNA TGTGCCAGCAGCCCGGCTGGACAGGGTCCCTATGGCTACACCTTC. Based on the CDR3 plus reference TRBV5-4 and TRBJ1-2, the full variable domain is ETGVTQSPTHLIKTRGQQVTLRCSSQSGHNTVSWYQQALGQGPQFIFQYYREEENGRGNFPPRFSGLQFPNYSSELNVNALELDDSALYLCASSPAGQGPYGYTFGSGTRLTVV.

This chain uses TRBV21-1 with TRBJ2-2; the table's D call TRBD1 went unverified against the DNA. TRBV21-1 is termed a pseudogene. This CDR3 is 15 amino acids long. The CDR3: CASSRGHPNTGELFF. The CDR3 DNA follows: TGTGCCAGCAGCAGGGGACACCCCAACACCGGGGAGCTGTTTTTT.